The 18 T cell receptor beta chains given below trace back to one sample, sequenced in a study of beta chain features in type 1 diabetes. Reverse transcription of all isolated RNA meant that expressed TCRB transcripts were sequenced. The assay was immunoSEQ multiplex PCR, and TCRdb's table has in-frame clones only and misses some. The data hold hundreds of thousands of clones, with about 71% observed a single time. Sequences were obtained from naive CD4+ T cells from blood. Receptor source: a man under 40 in good health.

This chain joins TRBV30 and TRBJ2-3; 11 bases align to TRBD2. With V trimmed by 0 bases and J by 2 bases, 10 bases remained unmatched. CDR3 length: 18 amino acids. Germline assignment: CDR1 GTSNPN and CDR2 SVGIG (reference sequence). The CDR3 nucleotides are TGTGCCTGGAGTGTATCGTCGCTAGCGGGGGGCTACACAGATACGCAGTATTTT. Translation gives CAWSVSSLAGGYTDTQYF.

The chain combines TRBV30 with TRBJ1-3; maybe TRBD1 (6 bases). CDR3 length: 11 amino acids. V was clipped by 3 bases and J by 11 bases, with 11 bases between them. Germline CDR1 is GTSNPN and CDR2 is SVGIG (reference sequence). CDR3 sequence (DNA): TGTGCCTGGAGCACCGGGACACCCATATATTTT. Its translation is CAWSTGTPIYF.

The chain combines TRBV27 with TRBJ2-7, with no clear D. The CDR3 is made up of 16 amino acids. Germline V gene data show CDR1 as MNHEY and CDR2 as SMNVEV (reference sequence). The ends were cut back, 6 bases at V and 0 bases at J, with 18 bases in the middle. CDR3 DNA sequence: TGTGCCAGCAGCCCAAGGGATGATAGAAGCTCCTACGAGCAGTACTTC. Amino acids: CASSPRDDRSSYEQYF.

V is TRBV25-1 and J is TRBJ2-2; D gene ambiguous. Germline CDR1 and CDR2: MGHDK and SYGVNS. This CDR3 comprises 12 residues. V was pared by 6 bases and J by 0 bases, with 2 bases between. CDR3 sequence: CASRTNTGELFF. In nucleotides, the CDR3 is TGTGCCAGCAGGACGAACACCGGGGAGCTGTTTTTT.

This chain connects TRBV7-2 to TRBJ1-2; perhaps TRBD1 as D (6 bases). The V end lost 0 bases, the J end lost 1 base, and 9 bases lay between the germline ends. This CDR3 spans 15 amino acids. Germline lookup yields CDR1 SGHTA and CDR2 FQGNSA. The chain's CDR3 is CASSLAGQVNYGYTF. CDR3 DNA sequence: TGTGCCAGCAGCTTAGCGGGACAAGTTAACTATGGCTACACCTTC.

This sequence joins TRBV11-2 and TRBJ2-1, with D hard to call. CDR1 SGHAT and CDR2 FQNNGV come from the germline V gene. V was shortened by 3 bases and J by 7 bases, with 1 base between the two germline ends. The CDR3 length is 10 residues. Here the CDR3 DNA reads TGTGCCAGCAGCTTGAATGAGCAGTTCTTC. Its translation: CASSLNEQFF.

The V and J genes are TRBV18 and TRBJ2-1, with D perhaps matching TRBD1 (6 bases). CDR3 length: 15 residues. The germline V gene encodes CDR1 KGHSH and CDR2 LQKENI. Trimming removed 5 bases at V and 1 base at J, with 12 bases between. The CDR3 sequence is CASSTIGQSYNEQFF. CDR3 in DNA: TGTGCCAGCTCAACCATCGGACAGTCCTACAATGAGCAGTTCTTC.

Regarding this clone: The same CDR3 also results from other DNA sequences found in this sample. V is TRBV9 and J is TRBJ2-5; D remains unclear. The V end was cut by 0 bases, the J end by 1 base, with 7 bases between. Per germline, CDR1 SGDLS and CDR2 YYNGEE. The CDR3 totals 14 residues. CDR3 bases: TGTGCCAGCAGCGTAGGCGGCCTCCAAGAGACCCAGTACTTC. Residues: CASSVGGLQETQYF.

This clone was detected only a few times. V and J are TRBV4-2 and TRBJ2-3; D call uncertain. CDR1 is LGHNA and CDR2 is YNFKEQ in the germline V gene. V gave up 2 bases and J gave up 0 bases, with 9 bases separating them. The CDR3 contains 15 residues. The CDR3 loop reads CASSQIADSTDTQYF. The CDR3 nucleotides read TGTGCCAGCAGCCAAATTGCGGATAGCACAGATACGCAGTATTTT.

The CDR3 sequence: CASSQGLPTDTQYF. The CDR3 DNA follows: TGCGCCAGCAGCCAAGGCTTGCCGACAGATACGCAGTATTTT. The chain is built from TRBV4-3 and TRBJ2-3; D not resolved. The germline V gene has CDR1 LGHNA and CDR2 YSLEER. This CDR3 has 14 residues. V lost 1 base, J lost 3 bases, and 8 bases lay in between.

DNA of the CDR3: TGCGCCAGCAGCCAAGGTCGCCTAGCGGGGGGGACTGAGCAGTTCTTC. Translation: CASSQGRLAGGTEQFF. The V call is TRBV4-1, the J call TRBJ2-1, with 12 bases matching TRBD2. V shed 1 base, J shed 9 bases, and the junction held 7 bases outside the gene matches. CDR3 length: 16 residues. In germline, CDR1 is MGHRA, CDR2 YSYEKL.

The chain employs TRBV30 and TRBJ1-4; D is possibly TRBD1 (5 bases). This CDR3 contains 17 residues. Trimming left V 0 bases short and J 6 bases short, with 20 bases between. From germline, CDR1 is GTSNPN and CDR2 SVGIG (reference sequence). CDR3: CAWSVGRIVFSDEKLFF. CDR3 coding DNA: TGTGCCTGGAGTGTGGGGCGAATCGTTTTTTCGGATGAAAAACTGTTTTTT.

The chain uses TRBV2 and TRBJ1-2, with D possibly being TRBD1 (6 bases). Trimming shortened V by 6 bases and J by 2 bases, and 10 bases separated the two germline ends. Looked up from germline, CDR1 is SNHLY and CDR2 is FYNNEI. The CDR3 contains 13 residues. This CDR3 is CASRDSENYGYTF. The CDR3 DNA follows: TGTGCCAGCAGGGACAGCGAGAACTATGGCTACACCTTC. Full variable domain (outside the CDR3, taken from reference TRBV2 and TRBJ1-2): EPEVTQTPSHQVTQMGQEVILRCVPISNHLYFYWYRQILGQKVEFLVSFYNNEISEKSEIFDDQFSVERPDGSNFTLKIRSTKLEDSAMYFCASRDSENYGYTFGSGTRLTVV.

This chain joins TRBV9 and TRBJ2-7; D gene ambiguous. Germline-derived CDR1 and CDR2 are SGDLS and YYNGEE. V lost 0 bases and J 5 bases, leaving 15 bases between the germline ends. The CDR3 spans 15 residues. DNA for the CDR3: TGTGCCAGCAGCGTAGGTGCTCTACCTGGAGACGAGCAGTACTTC. It specifies CASSVGALPGDEQYF.

This clone was seen only a few times. This chain uses TRBV4-1 with TRBJ1-3; D remains ambiguous. Trimming removed 4 bases at V and 3 bases at J, with 4 bases between. The CDR3 totals 12 residues. The V gene's germline CDR1 is MGHRA and CDR2 YSYEKL. The CDR3 sequence: CASSRDGNTIYF. CDR3 DNA sequence: TGCGCCAGCAGCCGAGATGGAAACACCATATATTTT.

This clone turned up a few times. The chain joins TRBV30 to TRBJ2-7; D gene unclear. Per the germline V gene, CDR1 is GTSNPN and CDR2 is SVGIG (reference sequence). The V and J ends lost 3 bases and 4 bases respectively, with 7 bases between them. The CDR3 consists of 11 residues. CDR3 bases: TGTGCCTGGAGCGCCGAATACGAGCAGTACTTC. It encodes CAWSAEYEQYF.

To note about this clone: The identical CDR3 is also encoded by other nucleotide sequences in the sample. V usage is TRBV30 and J usage is TRBJ1-1; D uncertain. Germline CDR1 reads GTSNPN; CDR2 reads SVGIG (reference sequence). This CDR3 is built from 11 residues. V lost 0 bases and J 6 bases, leaving 5 bases between the germline ends. CDR3: CAWSVRAEAFF. The DNA of the CDR3 is TGTGCCTGGAGTGTCCGGGCTGAAGCTTTCTTT. Looking up the rest from reference TRBV30 and TRBJ1-1 gives the full variable domain: SQTIHQWPATLVQPVGSPLSLECTVEGTSNPNLYWYRQAAGRGLQLLFYSVGIGQISSEVPQNLSASRPQDRQFILSSKKLLLSDSGFYLCAWSVRAEAFFGQGTRLTVV.

The chain combines TRBV10-2 with TRBJ2-4; D might be TRBD2 (5 bases). The V gene's germline CDR1 is WSHSY and CDR2 SAAADI. The CDR3 spans 12 residues. The ends were cut back, 8 bases at V and 12 bases at J, with 17 bases in the middle. CDR3 sequence: CASSRGTVTQYF. CDR3 sequence (DNA): TGCGCCAGCTCCCGGGGAACCGTGACTCAGTACTTC.